The 26 T cell receptor beta chains below all came from one sample that was sequenced in a study of blood T cell repertoires in COVID-19. Assay: immunoSEQ multiplex PCR; the TCRdb copy retains only in-frame clones and omits some. Of about 250,000 clones in the sample, over 80% were seen once. The specimen sequenced was peripheral blood. Every receptor here comes from a man between 35 and 55 years old with acute or convalescent COVID-19.

CDR3 protein: CASSRTGRDEQYF. DNA for the CDR3: TGCGCCAGCAGTAGGACAGGGCGGGACGAGCAGTACTTC. The V and J genes are TRBV5-1 and TRBJ2-7; 8 nucleotides align to TRBD1. The CDR3 spans 13 residues. Germline V gives CDR1 SGHRS, CDR2 YFSETQ. Trimming cost V 5 bases and J 5 bases; bases outside gene matches: 6.

V and J are TRBV25-1 and TRBJ2-5; possibly TRBD2 for D (5 bases). V was cut by 3 bases and J by 2 bases, with 13 bases left in between. Germline V gene lookup returns CDR1 MGHDK and CDR2 SYGVNS. The CDR3 has 15 residues. CDR3 coding DNA: TGTGCCAGCAGTGACCCAGGTCGGGATCAAGAGACCCAGTACTTC. Its translation is CASSDPGRDQETQYF.

This chain uses TRBV7-2 with TRBJ2-7, with D hard to call. V lost 1 base to trimming and J lost 1 base, with 11 bases between them. CDR1 and CDR2 from the germline V gene are SGHTA and FQGNSA. The CDR3 is made up of 15 amino acids. CDR3 residues: CASSLVRAASYEQYF. DNA for the CDR3: TGTGCCAGCAGCTTAGTACGAGCCGCATCCTACGAGCAGTACTTC.

V is TRBV7-2 and J is TRBJ1-3; TRBD1 agrees at 7 bases. V dropped 2 bases and J dropped 4; count of bases not matched to a gene: 2. The CDR3 loop spans 14 amino acids. The germline V gene has CDR1 SGHTA and CDR2 FQGNSA. CDR3 sequence reads: CASSLLTGGNTIYF. The DNA for the CDR3 is TGTGCCAGCAGCTTACTGACAGGGGGAAACACCATATATTTT.

V is TRBV6-4 and J is TRBJ2-3, with D maybe TRBD1 (6 bases). The CDR3 contains 15 residues. Looked up from germline, CDR1 is MRHNA and CDR2 is SNTAGT. V shed 5 bases and J shed 0 bases, with 12 bases lying between them. CDR3 nucleotides: TGTGCCAGCAGTCGGGGACATACAAGCACAGATACGCAGTATTTT. Its protein product is CASSRGHTSTDTQYF.

V usage is TRBV28 and J usage is TRBJ2-7; 9 positions agree with TRBD1. CDR1 and CDR2 from the germline V gene are MDHEN and SYDVKM. V was pared by 5 bases and J by 1 base, with 6 bases of the junction left unmatched. This CDR3 comprises 15 residues. In DNA, the CDR3 is TGTGCCAGCAGTACAAGCGGACAGGGGTCCTACGAGCAGTACTTC. Protein: CASSTSGQGSYEQYF.

The CDR3 DNA reads as TGTGCCAGCAGTCAATTTCCCGGGAATGAGCAGTTCTTC. Translated, it gives CASSQFPGNEQFF. This chain connects TRBV3-1 (or the pseudogene TRBV3-2) to TRBJ2-1; D is unclear. V lost 6 bases and J lost 7, with 13 bases in between. This CDR3 contains 13 residues. CDR1 is LGHDT and CDR2 is YNNKEL in the germline V gene (reference sequence).

This clone was seen once. The gene calls are TRBV7-2 and TRBJ2-7, with D perhaps TRBD2 (6 bases). The V and J ends lost 3 bases and 4 bases respectively, with 10 bases between them. This CDR3 spans 13 amino acids. Per the germline V gene, CDR1 is SGHTA and CDR2 is FQGNSA. DNA for the CDR3: TGTGCCAGCAGCTTTCGCGGGGAATACGAGCAGTACTTC. It specifies CASSFRGEYEQYF.

This clone was seen only once. The rearrangement joins TRBV7-2 to TRBJ1-1; TRBD1 might be the D (6 bases). Between the trimmed V and J ends, which lost 6 bases and 1 base, there was a span of 15 bases. CDR3 length equals 15 residues. Germline CDR1 reads SGHTA; CDR2 reads FQGNSA. CDR3 coding DNA: TGTGCCAGCAGTAGCAAGACAGGACCGAACACTGAAGCTTTCTTT. This codes for CASSSKTGPNTEAFF. Drawing the rest from reference TRBV7-2 and TRBJ1-1, the complete variable domain is GAGVSQSPSNKVTEKGKDVELRCDPISGHTALYWYRQSLGQGLEFLIYFQGNSAPDKSGLPSDRFSAERTGGSVSTLTIQRTQQEDSAVYLCASSSKTGPNTEAFFGQGTRLTVV.

The chain is built from TRBV7-2 and TRBJ2-5; 12 positions agree with TRBD2. CDR1 is SGHTA, CDR2 FQGNSA, per germline. With 5 bases clipped from V and 3 bases from J, the junction kept 7 bases outside the gene matches. The CDR3 loop spans 16 amino acids. In DNA, the CDR3 is TGTGCCAGCAGCACGACGACTAGCGGGAGAAAAGAGACCCAGTACTTC. Protein product: CASSTTTSGRKETQYF. Full variable domain (rest looked up from reference TRBV7-2 and TRBJ2-5): GAGVSQSPSNKVTEKGKDVELRCDPISGHTALYWYRQSLGQGLEFLIYFQGNSAPDKSGLPSDRFSAERTGGSVSTLTIQRTQQEDSAVYLCASSTTTSGRKETQYFGPGTRLLVL.

Points on this clone: The sample carries other DNA sequences with the same CDR3. This chain uses TRBV11-2 with TRBJ1-5, with a tentative D call TRBD1 (5 bases). V was pared by 1 base and J by 2 bases, with 9 bases between. The CDR3 has 15 amino acids. Per germline, CDR1 SGHAT and CDR2 FQNNGV. The CDR3 spells CASSLGQGGNQPQHF. The CDR3 DNA reads TGTGCCAGCAGCTTAGGCCAGGGTGGCAATCAGCCCCAGCATTTT.

This clone was seen a single time. V and J are TRBV5-1 and TRBJ2-5, with 7 nucleotides matching TRBD2. The CDR3 extends over 17 amino acids. Per germline, CDR1 SGHRS and CDR2 YFSETQ. V gave up 4 bases and J gave up 3 bases; unmatched junction bases: 15. The CDR3 DNA sequence: TGCGCCAGCAGCCCCGGAAGCGGGAACGGGGCAGAAGAGACCCAGTACTTC. Amino acid sequence: CASSPGSGNGAEETQYF.

The rearrangement joins TRBV29-1 to TRBJ1-1; D is perhaps TRBD1 (6 bases). Deletions cut 2 bases from V and 4 bases from J, with 14 bases between. The CDR3 sequence is 14 residues long. In germline, CDR1 is SQVTM, CDR2 ANQGSEA. As DNA, the CDR3 is TGCAGCGTTGAAAAAGGGGGATCGGGCACTGAAGCTTTCTTT. Its translation is CSVEKGGSGTEAFF.

The chain combines TRBV2 with TRBJ1-2; a weak D match, TRBD1 (6 bases). V was cut by 6 bases and J by 7 bases, with 21 bases left in between. Germline V gene sequence: CDR1 SNHLY, CDR2 FYNNEI. The CDR3 length is 15 residues. In nucleotides, the CDR3 is TGTGCCAGCAGCGCGGACAGAATGGGCGGAGTTGGCTACACCTTC. This codes for CASSADRMGGVGYTF.

The chain couples TRBV5-1 to TRBJ2-3; tentatively, D is TRBD2 (6 bases). Germline CDR1 is SGHRS and CDR2 is YFSETQ. CDR3 size: 16 residues. V was clipped by 1 base and J by 1 base, with 13 bases between them. The CDR3 is CASSLNPTGGTDTQYF. CDR3 coding DNA: TGCGCCAGCAGCTTGAACCCGACGGGGGGCACAGATACGCAGTATTTT.

The genes are TRBV27 and TRBJ2-7; 8 bases line up with TRBD1. The length of the CDR3 is 15 residues. Per germline, CDR1 MNHEY and CDR2 SMNVEV (reference sequence). J was trimmed by 4 bases and V by 5 bases; bases with no gene match: 10. The DNA of the CDR3 is TGTGCCAGCAGTCCAGGACAGGGCTGGGGGTACGAGCAGTACTTC. It yields the protein CASSPGQGWGYEQYF.

The chain is built from TRBV12-3 or TRBV12-4 and TRBJ2-3, with unresolved D. There are 13 residues in the CDR3. With 3 bases removed from V and 4 bases from J, the gap between germline ends came to 8 bases. The DNA for the CDR3 is TGTGCCAGCAGTTTTTCGGCGGCAGATACGCAGTATTTT. Its translation is CASSFSAADTQYF.

The V gene is TRBV2, the J gene TRBJ2-1; 9 positions agree with TRBD2. The germline V gene has CDR1 SNHLY and CDR2 FYNNEI. Trimming cost V 6 bases and J 7 bases; bases outside gene matches: 13. The CDR3 consists of 16 residues. In DNA form, the CDR3 reads TGTGCCAGCAGCCTAGGTAGGACTAGCGTCGGAAATGAGCAGTTCTTC. It is translated as CASSLGRTSVGNEQFF.

This chain joins TRBV6-1 and TRBJ1-1; a possible D gene is TRBD1 (5 bases). The V gene's germline CDR1 is MNHNS and CDR2 SASEGT. V lost 2 bases, J lost 6 bases, and 16 bases lay in between. The CDR3 totals 15 residues. CDR3 nucleotide sequence: TGTGCCAGCAGTGAATGGGTCAGGGAGGCCGCTGAAGCTTTCTTT. This codes for CASSEWVREAAEAFF.

The rearrangement links TRBV18 to TRBJ2-2; tentative D call: TRBD2 (5 bases). V dropped 4 bases and J dropped 4 bases, with 13 bases sitting between them. Germline loops: CDR1 KGHSH, CDR2 LQKENI. The CDR3 has 15 residues. In nucleotides, the CDR3 is TGTGCCAGCTCACTTAGAGGACGGGGCACCGGGGAGCTGTTTTTT. This encodes CASSLRGRGTGELFF.

The chain couples TRBV5-4 to TRBJ2-7; 11 bases map to TRBD1. The trim removed 1 base at V and 5 bases at J, leaving 8 bases unmatched. CDR3 length equals 16 residues. The germline gives CDR1 SGHNT, CDR2 YYREEE (reference sequence). The CDR3 spells CASSLWDRGINHEQYF. In DNA form, the CDR3 reads TGTGCCAGCAGCTTGTGGGACAGGGGGATTAACCACGAGCAGTACTTC.

This chain joins TRBV30 and TRBJ2-4, with 7 bases lining up with TRBD1. The CDR3 runs to 15 residues. Germline V gives CDR1 GTSNPN, CDR2 SVGIG (reference sequence). V trimming: 4 bases; J trimming: 8 bases; junction bases outside the gene matches: 14. The CDR3 loop reads CAWTAQGDGSDIQYF. CDR3 sequence (DNA): TGTGCCTGGACCGCTCAGGGGGATGGATCGGACATTCAGTACTTC.

This clone turned up a few times. V usage is TRBV7-9 and J usage is TRBJ1-5; 8 bases map to TRBD1. The ends lost 8 bases at V and 0 bases at J; junction bases unmatched: 3. There are 14 residues in the CDR3. Per germline, CDR1 SEHNR and CDR2 FQNEAQ (reference sequence). CDR3 nucleotides: TGTGCCAGCGCGGGGACAGGTAGCAATCAGCCCCAGCATTTT. It is translated as CASAGTGSNQPQHF. Combining the CDR3 with reference TRBV7-9 and TRBJ1-5 gives the whole variable domain DTGVSQNPRHKITKRGQNVTFRCDPISEHNRLYWYRQTLGQGPEFLTYFQNEAQLEKSRLLSDRFSAERPKGSFSTLEIQRTEQGDSAMYLCASAGTGSNQPQHFGDGTRLSIL.

This rearrangement joins TRBV14 to TRBJ2-6; 9 bases agree with TRBD1. Germline CDR1 SGHDN, CDR2 FVKESK. V gave up 1 base and J gave up 6 bases; unmatched junction bases: 10. This CDR3 has 18 residues. The DNA for the CDR3 is TGTGCCAGCAGCCAAGTTTTCGGACAGGGGATTGAGGCCAACGTCCTGACTTTC. Translation gives CASSQVFGQGIEANVLTF.

The chain carries TRBV24-1 and TRBJ2-3; 7 bases fit TRBD2. Germline lookup yields CDR1 KGHDR and CDR2 SFDVKD. The V segment lost 3 bases and the J segment 5 bases; nucleotides outside the gene matches: 10. This CDR3 is 16 amino acids long. CDR3 in amino acids: CATSDQTGGELDTQYF. CDR3 sequence (DNA): TGTGCCACCAGTGATCAAACGGGAGGAGAGTTAGATACGCAGTATTTT.

V and J are TRBV11-2 and TRBJ2-7; TRBD2 matches 10 bases. Looked up from germline, CDR1 is SGHAT and CDR2 is FQNNGV. The trim removed 1 base at V and 3 bases at J, leaving 6 bases unmatched. This CDR3 has 16 amino acids. The CDR3 here is CASSLVGAGGDYEQYF. CDR3 sequence (DNA): TGTGCCAGCAGCTTAGTCGGAGCGGGAGGGGACTACGAGCAGTACTTC. The whole variable domain, filled in from reference TRBV11-2 and TRBJ2-7, reads EAGVAQSPRYKIIEKRQSVAFWCNPISGHATLYWYQQILGQGPKLLIQFQNNGVVDDSQLPKDRFSAERLKGVDSTLKIQPAKLEDSAVYLCASSLVGAGGDYEQYFGPGTRLTVT.